This is a list of T cell receptor beta chains from one sample in a study of shared clonotypes between healthy human individuals. Assay used: immunoSEQ multiplex PCR; TCRdb lists only in-frame clones, some missing. Of nearly 1,000,000 clones in the sample, about three quarters are singletons; the top ten hold roughly 1.5%. The sample was memory CD4+ T cells sorted from blood. The receptors originated from a man between 18 and 29 years old in good health. The CDR3 runs from the conserved cysteine through the conserved F or W. A D gene is named only where the DNA matches it firmly. Rows may omit the clone size; those that give it use once, few, many or a size class.

abundance	j_gene	v_gene	d_gene	CDR3nt	CDR3aa
-	TRBJ2-4	TRBV15	-	TGTGCCACCAGCAGAGATCGCGGACTGACCAAAAACATTCAGTACTTC	CATSRDRGLTKNIQYF
-	TRBJ1-2	TRBV19	-	TGTGCCAGTACCTTAGCGGGCAACTATGGCTACACCTTC	CASTLAGNYGYTF
-	TRBJ2-5	TRBV5-6	TRBD2	TGTGCCAGCAGCGGGAGCGGGGGGGTCCAAGAGACCCAGTACTTC	CASSGSGGVQETQYF
-	TRBJ2-5	TRBV9	-	TGTGCCAGCAGCGTAGGAGGGGGTCACGAGACCCAGTACTTC	CASSVGGGHETQYF
-	TRBJ2-1	TRBV29-1	TRBD2	TGCAGCGTTCGGCCTAGCGGGCGTTACAATGAGCAGTTCTTC	CSVRPSGRYNEQFF
few	TRBJ1-1	TRBV28	-	TGTGCCAGCAGCTTTACCGGGTCGGGGAACACTGAAGCTTTCTTT	CASSFTGSGNTEAFF
once	TRBJ2-7	TRBV11-3	-	TGTGCCAGCAGCTCTCTGGGGCAGGGATCCTACGAGCAGTACTTC	CASSSLGQGSYEQYF
-	TRBJ1-1	TRBV28	-	TGTGCCAGCAGCCCACAACAGGGAACCGTTGGGATGAACACTGAAGCTTTCTTT	CASSPQQGTVGMNTEAFF
many	TRBJ2-7	TRBV7-6	TRBD2	TGTGCCAGCAGCTTGGGGACTAGCGGGGGCGTCTACGAGCAGTACTTC	CASSLGTSGGVYEQYF
-	TRBJ2-7	TRBV10-2	-	TGCGCCAGCAGAAGCGGTCCTGGGGGTGCCTACGAGCAGTACTTC	CASRSGPGGAYEQYF
-	TRBJ2-4	TRBV5-1	TRBD1	TGCGCCAGCAGCTTGCGCCAGTCCGGGACAGGGGGTGACATTCAGTACTTC	CASSLRQSGTGGDIQYF
-	TRBJ2-2	TRBV6-1	-	TGTGCCATCAGTGAGTCGAGTACGGCTCTTAACACCGGGGAGCTGTTTTTT	CAISESSTALNTGELFF
once	TRBJ2-7	TRBV6-1	-	TGTGCCAGCAGCTCCGTTCGGGCTTTCTCCTACGAGCAGTACTTC	CASSSVRAFSYEQYF
-	TRBJ2-1	TRBV7-9	TRBD2	TGTGCCAGCAGCCTAGATAGGACTAGCGGGAGGAGGTCCTACAATGAGCAGTTCTTC	CASSLDRTSGRRSYNEQFF
-	TRBJ2-2	TRBV18	TRBD1	TGTGCCACTACCTTTGACAGGGTCACCGGGGAGCTGTTTTTT	CATTFDRVTGELFF
-	TRBJ2-7	TRBV5-1	TRBD2	TGCGCCAGCAGCTTAGGACTAGCGGGATCGTACGAGCAGTACTTC	CASSLGLAGSYEQYF
-	TRBJ1-1	TRBV6-6	-	TGTGCCAGCAGTTACGAGGGTAGTCTAGCTTTCTTT	CASSYEGSLAFF
-	TRBJ1-2	TRBV7-2	-	TGTGCCAGCAGCTCAAATCCGGGCTCGGGCTATGGCTACACCTTC	CASSSNPGSGYGYTF
-	TRBJ2-7	TRBV7-2	TRBD2	TGTGCCAGCAGGCGTCCGGGACTAGCTTCCAGCGAGCAGTACTTC	CASRRPGLASSEQYF
once	TRBJ2-1	TRBV10-3	-	TGTGCCATCAGTGCTGGGGGAGACAATGAGCAGTTCTTC	CAISAGGDNEQFF
-	TRBJ1-1	TRBV5-1	-	TGCGCCAGCAGCCGGTGGCCGGGCACTGAAGCTTTCTTT	CASSRWPGTEAFF
-	TRBJ1-1	TRBV19	TRBD1	TGTGCCAGTAGGAAGCCGGGACAGGGGATGAACACTGAAGCTTTCTTT	CASRKPGQGMNTEAFF
-	TRBJ2-5	TRBV4-2	-	TGTGCCAGCAGCCCCACGATCTCGCCGGGGGAGACCCAGTACTTC	CASSPTISPGETQYF
once	TRBJ1-2	TRBV9	-	TGTGCCAGCGGGCCGCCTAACTATGGCTACACCTTC	CASGPPNYGYTF
few	TRBJ1-3	TRBV5-4	-	TGTGCCAGCAGCTGGTATGGGGGCTCTGGAAACACCATATATTTT	CASSWYGGSGNTIYF